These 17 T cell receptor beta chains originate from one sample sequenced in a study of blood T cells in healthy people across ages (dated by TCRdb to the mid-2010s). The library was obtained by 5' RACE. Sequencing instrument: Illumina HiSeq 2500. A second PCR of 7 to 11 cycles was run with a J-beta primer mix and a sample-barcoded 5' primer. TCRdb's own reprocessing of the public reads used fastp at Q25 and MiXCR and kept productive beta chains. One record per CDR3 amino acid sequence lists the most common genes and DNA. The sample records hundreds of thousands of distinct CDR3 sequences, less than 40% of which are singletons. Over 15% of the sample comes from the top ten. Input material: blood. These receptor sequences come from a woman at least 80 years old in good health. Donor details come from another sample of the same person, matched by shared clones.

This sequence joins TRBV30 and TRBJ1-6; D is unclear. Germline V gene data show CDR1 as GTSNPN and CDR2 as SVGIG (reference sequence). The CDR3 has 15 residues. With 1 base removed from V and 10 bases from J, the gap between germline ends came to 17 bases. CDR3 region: CAWSGGPTEISPLHF. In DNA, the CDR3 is TGTGCCTGGAGTGGAGGACCTACCGAAATCTCACCCCTCCACTTT.

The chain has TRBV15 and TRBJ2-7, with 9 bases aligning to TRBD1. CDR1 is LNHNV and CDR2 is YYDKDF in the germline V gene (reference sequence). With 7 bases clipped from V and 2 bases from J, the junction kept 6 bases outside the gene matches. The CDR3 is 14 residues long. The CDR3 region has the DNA TGTGCCACCACCCTGGACAGGGGACCCTACGAGCAGTACTTC. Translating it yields CATTLDRGPYEQYF.

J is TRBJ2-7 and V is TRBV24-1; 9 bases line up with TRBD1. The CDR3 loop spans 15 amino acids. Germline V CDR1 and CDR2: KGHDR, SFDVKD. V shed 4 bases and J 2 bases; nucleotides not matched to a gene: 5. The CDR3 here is CATSDTGQGPYEQYF. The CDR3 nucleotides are TGTGCCACCAGTGACACGGGACAGGGACCCTACGAGCAGTACTTC.

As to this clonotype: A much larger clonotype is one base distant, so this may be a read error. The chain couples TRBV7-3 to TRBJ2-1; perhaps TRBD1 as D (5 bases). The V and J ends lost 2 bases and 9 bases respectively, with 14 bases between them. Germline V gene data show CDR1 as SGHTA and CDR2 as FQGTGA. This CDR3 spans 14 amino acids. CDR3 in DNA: TGTGCCAGCAGCTTATTTTCAGGGTCAGTTGAGCAGTTCTTC. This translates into CASSLFSGSVEQFF.

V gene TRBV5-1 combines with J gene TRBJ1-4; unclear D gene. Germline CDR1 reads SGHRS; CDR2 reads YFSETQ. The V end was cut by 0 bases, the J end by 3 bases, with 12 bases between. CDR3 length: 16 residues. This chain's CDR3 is CASSLALSGPNEKLFF. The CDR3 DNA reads TGCGCCAGCAGCTTGGCCTTGTCTGGGCCTAATGAAAAACTGTTTTTT.

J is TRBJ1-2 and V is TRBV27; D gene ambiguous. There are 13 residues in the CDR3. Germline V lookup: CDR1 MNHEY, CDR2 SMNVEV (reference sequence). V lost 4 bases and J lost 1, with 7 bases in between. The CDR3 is CASSWRVNYGYTF. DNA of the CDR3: TGTGCCAGCAGTTGGAGGGTTAACTATGGCTACACCTTC.

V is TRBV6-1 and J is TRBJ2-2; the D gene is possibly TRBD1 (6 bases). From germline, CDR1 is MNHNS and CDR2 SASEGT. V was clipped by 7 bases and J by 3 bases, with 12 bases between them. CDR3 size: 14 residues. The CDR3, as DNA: TGTGCCAGCAAAAGACAGGCGGACACCGGGGAGCTGTTTTTT. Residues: CASKRQADTGELFF.

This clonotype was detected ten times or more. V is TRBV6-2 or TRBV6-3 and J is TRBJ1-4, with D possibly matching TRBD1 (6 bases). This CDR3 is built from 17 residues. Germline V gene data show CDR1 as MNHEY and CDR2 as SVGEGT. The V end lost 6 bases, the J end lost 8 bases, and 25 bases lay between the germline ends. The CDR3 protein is CASSTRDKSFRKEKLFF. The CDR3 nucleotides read TGTGCCAGCAGCACCCGGGACAAATCTTTCCGCAAGGAAAAACTGTTTTTT.

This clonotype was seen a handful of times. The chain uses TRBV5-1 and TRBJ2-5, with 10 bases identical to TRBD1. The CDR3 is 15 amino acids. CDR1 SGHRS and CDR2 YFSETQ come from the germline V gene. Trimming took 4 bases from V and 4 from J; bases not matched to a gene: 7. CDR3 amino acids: CASSILGTGVETQYF. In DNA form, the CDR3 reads TGCGCCAGCAGCATCCTAGGGACAGGGGTAGAGACCCAGTACTTC.

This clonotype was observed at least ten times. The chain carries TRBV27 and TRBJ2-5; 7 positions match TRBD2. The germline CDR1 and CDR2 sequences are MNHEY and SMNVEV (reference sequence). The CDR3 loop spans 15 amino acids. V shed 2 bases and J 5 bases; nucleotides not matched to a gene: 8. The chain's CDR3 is CASSLTWAGVETQYF. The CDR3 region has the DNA TGTGCCAGCAGTTTAACATGGGCGGGGGTGGAGACCCAGTACTTC.

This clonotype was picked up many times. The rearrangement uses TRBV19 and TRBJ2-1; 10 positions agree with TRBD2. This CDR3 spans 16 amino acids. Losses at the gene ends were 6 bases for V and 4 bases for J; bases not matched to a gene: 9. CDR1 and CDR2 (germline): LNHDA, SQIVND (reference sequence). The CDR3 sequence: CASRAVAGGTYNEQFF. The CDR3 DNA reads TGTGCCAGTAGGGCCGTAGCGGGGGGCACGTACAATGAGCAGTTCTTC.

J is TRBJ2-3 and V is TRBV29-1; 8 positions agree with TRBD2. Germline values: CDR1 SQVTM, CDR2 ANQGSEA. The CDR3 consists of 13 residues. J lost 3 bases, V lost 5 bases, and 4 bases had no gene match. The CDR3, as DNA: TGCAGCGTTAGCGGGAGTTTGACAGATACGCAGTATTTT. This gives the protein CSVSGSLTDTQYF.

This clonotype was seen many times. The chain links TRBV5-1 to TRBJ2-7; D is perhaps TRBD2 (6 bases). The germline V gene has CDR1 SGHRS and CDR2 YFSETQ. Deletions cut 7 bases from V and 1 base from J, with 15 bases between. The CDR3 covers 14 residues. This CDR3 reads CASSGLPKSYEQYF. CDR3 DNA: TGCGCCAGCTCCGGACTACCGAAATCCTACGAGCAGTACTTC. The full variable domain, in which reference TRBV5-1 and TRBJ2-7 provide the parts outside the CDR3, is KAGVTQTPRYLIKTRGQQVTLSCSPISGHRSVSWYQQTPGQGLQFLFEYFSETQRNKGNFPGRFSGRQFSNSRSEMNVSTLELGDSALYLCASSGLPKSYEQYFGPGTRLTVT.

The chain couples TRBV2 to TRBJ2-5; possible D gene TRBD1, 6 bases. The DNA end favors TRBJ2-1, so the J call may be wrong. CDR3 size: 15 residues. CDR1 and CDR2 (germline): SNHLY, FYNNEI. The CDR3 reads CASKRDNLYQETQFF. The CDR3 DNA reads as TGTGCCAGCAAAAGGGACAATCTGTACCAAGAGACCCAGTTCTTC.

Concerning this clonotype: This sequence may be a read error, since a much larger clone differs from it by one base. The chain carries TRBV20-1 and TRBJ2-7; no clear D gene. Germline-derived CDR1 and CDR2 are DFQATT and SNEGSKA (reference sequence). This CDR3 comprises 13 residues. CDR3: CNASSVLSYEQYF. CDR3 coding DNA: TGCAATGCTAGTTCGGTGCTCTCCTACGAGCAGTACTTC.

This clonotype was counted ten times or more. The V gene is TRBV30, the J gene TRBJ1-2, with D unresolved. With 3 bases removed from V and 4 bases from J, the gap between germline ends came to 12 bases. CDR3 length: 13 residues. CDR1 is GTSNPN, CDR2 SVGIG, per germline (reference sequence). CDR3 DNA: TGTGCCTGGAGCGTGGAGCCGCTCTATGGCTACACCTTC. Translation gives CAWSVEPLYGYTF. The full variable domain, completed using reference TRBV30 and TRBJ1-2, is SQTIHQWPATLVQPVGSPLSLECTVEGTSNPNLYWYRQAAGRGLQLLFYSVGIGQISSEVPQNLSASRPQDRQFILSSKKLLLSDSGFYLCAWSVEPLYGYTFGSGTRLTVV.

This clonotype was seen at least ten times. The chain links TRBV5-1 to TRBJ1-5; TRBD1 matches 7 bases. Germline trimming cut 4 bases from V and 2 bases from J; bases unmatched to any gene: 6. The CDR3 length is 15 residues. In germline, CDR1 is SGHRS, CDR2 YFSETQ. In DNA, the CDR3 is TGCGCCAGCAGCCGAACAGGGGAAGGCAATCAGCCCCAGCATTTT. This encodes CASSRTGEGNQPQHF.